Presented here are 13 T cell receptor beta chains from one specimen sequenced in a study of PD-L1 blockade in urothelial cancer. Here immunoSEQ multiplex PCR was the method, and the copy in TCRdb shows in-frame clones only, minus some. This sample carries almost 90,000 clones, roughly 84% of them seen once, and the ten largest clones take approximately 2%. Time point described: pretreatment peripheral blood. This specimen consisted of PBMCs, obtained around atezolizumab (anti-PD-L1) treatment. These receptors were collected from a man between 60 and 75 years old with urothelial cancer.

This chain uses TRBV29-1 with TRBJ2-5; 12 positions agree with TRBD1. The V gene's germline CDR1 is SQVTM and CDR2 ANQGSEA. Unmatched junction bases numbered 8, after V lost 4 bases and J lost 5 bases. This CDR3 spans 15 amino acids. CDR3 protein: CSVAPGTGGGETQYF. The CDR3 DNA reads TGCAGCGTTGCGCCGGGGACAGGGGGCGGGGAGACCCAGTACTTC.

This rearrangement joins TRBV30 to TRBJ2-1; weak D call: TRBD2 (6 bases). The CDR3 contains 13 residues. V dropped 2 bases and J dropped 12 bases, with 17 bases sitting between them. CDR1 and CDR2 from the germline V gene are GTSNPN and SVGIG (reference sequence). For the CDR3, the DNA is TGTGCCTGGAGTCCAACGGGAGACTACCGGCAGTTCTTC. Encoded protein: CAWSPTGDYRQFF. Full variable domain (missing parts from reference TRBV30 and TRBJ2-1): SQTIHQWPATLVQPVGSPLSLECTVEGTSNPNLYWYRQAAGRGLQLLFYSVGIGQISSEVPQNLSASRPQDRQFILSSKKLLLSDSGFYLCAWSPTGDYRQFFGPGTRLTVL.

In this sample, this clone turned up once. The chain combines TRBV2 with TRBJ2-7, with TRBD1 matching 9 bases. V was pared by 6 bases and J by 4 bases, with 13 bases of the junction left unmatched. Germline assignment: CDR1 SNHLY and CDR2 FYNNEI. The CDR3 is made up of 16 amino acids. The DNA for the CDR3 is TGTGCCAGCAGAGCCCGACCCGGGACAGGGTATTACGAGCAGTACTTC. Translation gives CASRARPGTGYYEQYF.

J is TRBJ2-5 and V is TRBV5-1, with 12 nucleotides matching TRBD2. V lost 2 bases to trimming and J lost 5 bases; unmatched junction nucleotides: 10. The CDR3 is 17 residues long. Germline CDR1 and CDR2: SGHRS and YFSETQ. Here the CDR3 reads CASSFGPSGGALETQYF. The DNA of the CDR3 is TGCGCCAGCAGCTTCGGTCCTAGCGGGGGGGCTCTGGAGACCCAGTACTTC.

V usage is TRBV4-1 and J usage is TRBJ1-4; D ambiguous. Trimming took off 4 bases at V and 4 bases at J, with 13 bases between the two ends. Germline-derived CDR1 and CDR2 are MGHRA and YSYEKL. CDR3 length equals 15 residues. The CDR3 nucleotides are TGCGCCAGCAGCCCCCCTCCACTTATTAATGAAAAACTGTTTTTT. This translates into CASSPPPLINEKLFF.

The chain couples TRBV6-5 to TRBJ1-1, with no clear D. The CDR3 has 13 residues. Trimming stripped 2 bases from V and 1 base from J, with 5 bases between. Germline values: CDR1 MNHEY, CDR2 SVGAGI. The CDR3 bases are TGTGCCAGCAGTTACGAGGCGAACACTGAAGCTTTCTTT. Protein: CASSYEANTEAFF.

The chain links TRBV2 to TRBJ2-5; TRBD2 agrees at 16 bases. In germline, CDR1 is SNHLY, CDR2 FYNNEI. J gave up 2 bases and V 6 bases, and 3 bases lay outside the gene matches. The CDR3 has 16 residues. DNA of the CDR3: TGTGCCAGCAGGAAGGGACTAGCGGGGGGGCAAGAGACCCAGTACTTC. Translation gives CASRKGLAGGQETQYF.

The CDR3 bases are TGCGCCAGCAGCTTGGAGGGTTCTAGCGGGCGGCATCAGTTCTTC. This sequence encodes CASSLEGSSGRHQFF. The V and J genes are TRBV5-1 and TRBJ2-1, with 8 bases identical to TRBD2. V trimming: 0 bases; J trimming: 13 bases; junction bases outside the gene matches: 12. CDR1 SGHRS and CDR2 YFSETQ come from the germline V gene. This CDR3 is 15 amino acids long. Full variable domain (remainder filled in from reference TRBV5-1 and TRBJ2-1): KAGVTQTPRYLIKTRGQQVTLSCSPISGHRSVSWYQQTPGQGLQFLFEYFSETQRNKGNFPGRFSGRQFSNSRSEMNVSTLELGDSALYLCASSLEGSSGRHQFFGPGTRLTVL.

The chain uses TRBV6-5 and TRBJ2-2, with D perhaps TRBD2 (6 bases). Germline values: CDR1 MNHEY, CDR2 SVGAGI. The CDR3 has 14 residues. With 4 bases removed from V and 6 bases from J, the gap between germline ends came to 12 bases. Written as DNA, the CDR3 is TGTGCCAGCAGTTTCCGGGAGTGGGCCGGGGAGCTGTTTTTT. Amino acids: CASSFREWAGELFF.

J is TRBJ2-2 and V is TRBV19, with 7 bases that match TRBD1. J was trimmed by 4 bases and V by 6 bases; bases with no gene match: 8. The CDR3 runs to 15 residues. CDR1 and CDR2 from the germline V gene are LNHDA and SQIVND (reference sequence). The CDR3 region has the DNA TGTGCCAGTAGCGCGACAGGGATATCCACCGGGGAGCTGTTTTTT. Its protein product is CASSATGISTGELFF.

The chain recombines TRBV5-6 with TRBJ2-5; 12 bases are shared with TRBD1. Trimming at V came to 5 bases and at J to 4 bases, leaving 6 bases not matched to a gene. This CDR3 comprises 15 residues. The germline gives CDR1 SGHDT, CDR2 YYEEEE. CDR3 sequence (DNA): TGTGCCAGCAGACTGCGGGACAGGGGGCTAGAGACCCAGTACTTC. Protein sequence: CASRLRDRGLETQYF.

The V gene is TRBV10-3, the J gene TRBJ2-2; no clear D gene. CDR1 and CDR2 from the germline V gene are ENHRY and SYGVKD. The CDR3 runs to 11 residues. V lost 10 bases and J lost 5, with 8 bases in between. In nucleotides, the CDR3 is TGTGCCAGCGAAGAAACCGGGGAGCTGTTTTTT. It specifies CASEETGELFF.

The CDR3 sequence is CASSDLAGNTYEQYF. The CDR3, as DNA: TGTGCCAGCAGTGATCTAGCGGGAAATACCTACGAGCAGTACTTC. The rearrangement uses TRBV6-1 and TRBJ2-7, with TRBD2 matching 9 bases. The CDR3 totals 15 residues. V lost 3 bases to trimming and J lost 2 bases; unmatched junction nucleotides: 5. Per germline, CDR1 MNHNS and CDR2 SASEGT.